The 17 T cell receptor beta chains listed next were all sequenced from one sample in a study of CD4 and CD8 cells across lung adenocarcinoma regions. TCRdb recomputed calls from the PCR reads with MiXCR, one row per CDR3 protein. The profile shows under 9,500 distinct CDR3 sequences, approximately 53% of them singletons. Sequencing was done on a sample of CD8+ T cells from the margin of a lung tumor. The receptor source for this set is a female donor with lung adenocarcinoma. The CD4 and CD8 labels of this study may be unreliable.

This clonotype occurred many times. V gene TRBV12-3 or TRBV12-4 combines with J gene TRBJ2-1, with no clear D. V was cut by 3 bases and J by 4 bases, with 7 bases left in between. This CDR3 has 13 residues. The CDR3 is CASSFGSYNEQFF. The CDR3 nucleotides are TGTGCCAGCAGTTTCGGCTCTTACAATGAGCAGTTCTTC.

This clonotype was found a few times. The genes are TRBV12-3 or TRBV12-4 and TRBJ2-5, with D possibly TRBD2 on 6 matching bases. V was cut by 3 bases and J by 5 bases, with 10 bases left in between. The CDR3 extends over 13 amino acids. CDR3 region: CASSFAGGETQYF. The CDR3 bases are TGTGCCAGCAGTTTCGCAGGAGGGGAGACCCAGTACTTC.

The chain uses TRBV7-6 and TRBJ2-1; D remains ambiguous. The J call may be in error: the DNA end matches TRBJ2-7 better. Germline V lookup: CDR1 SGHVS, CDR2 FNYEAQ. The CDR3 spans 11 residues. CDR3 sequence: CASSLTDEQYF. The CDR3 DNA follows: TGTGCCAGCAGCTTAACAGACGAGCAGTACTTC.

This clonotype counts as medium-sized. The gene calls are TRBV11-3 and TRBJ2-5, with TRBD1 matching 8 bases. CDR1 and CDR2 (germline): SGHNT, YENEEA. The CDR3 is 13 residues long. After removal of 5 bases from V and 3 bases from J, the junction contained 2 bases not matched to a gene. CDR3 in DNA: TGTGCCAGCAGCCAGGGACAGGAAGAGACCCAGTACTTC. It codes for CASSQGQEETQYF. Combining the CDR3 with reference TRBV11-3 and TRBJ2-5 gives the whole variable domain EAGVVQSPRYKIIEKKQPVAFWCNPISGHNTLYWYLQNLGQGPELLIRYENEEAVDDSQLPKDRFSAERLKGVDSTLKIQPAELGDSAVYLCASSQGQEETQYFGPGTRLLVL.

This clonotype was observed a few times. The rearrangement uses TRBV6-1 and TRBJ2-7; 12 nucleotides match TRBD2. V shed 1 base, J shed 6 bases, and the junction held 7 bases outside the gene matches. Germline CDR1 and CDR2: MNHNS and SASEGT. The CDR3 runs to 16 residues. CDR3 sequence (DNA): TGTGCCAGCAGTGAAGGGTCTAGCGGGAGGGCTGGCGAGCAGTACTTC. Residues: CASSEGSSGRAGEQYF.

This rearrangement joins TRBV7-6 to TRBJ2-2, with TRBD1 matching over 8 bases. In germline, CDR1 is SGHVS, CDR2 FNYEAQ. Trimming at V came to 8 bases and at J to 3 bases, leaving 5 bases not matched to a gene. The CDR3 spans 14 residues. DNA for the CDR3: TGTGCCAGCGGCCGACAGGGGCACACCGGGGAGCTGTTTTTT. This encodes CASGRQGHTGELFF.

The chain is built from TRBV10-1 and TRBJ2-1; D call uncertain. Trimming stripped 0 bases from V and 6 bases from J, with 15 bases between. CDR3 length: 16 residues. In germline, CDR1 is WNHNN, CDR2 SYGVQD (reference sequence). The CDR3 here is CASSESSANGGNEQFF. The CDR3 coding sequence is TGCGCCAGCAGTGAGTCGTCGGCCAACGGTGGCAATGAGCAGTTCTTC.

V gene TRBV6-1 combines with J gene TRBJ2-5; TRBD2 might be the D (5 bases). The CDR3 runs to 13 residues. CDR1 is MNHNS, CDR2 SASEGT, per germline. Trimming removed 6 bases from V and 8 bases from J, with 16 bases in between. CDR3: CASRAAQRNTQYF. For the CDR3, the DNA is TGTGCCAGCAGAGCGGCCCAGCGAAACACCCAGTACTTC.

This sequence joins TRBV6-1 and TRBJ1-2; weak D call: TRBD1 (5 bases). The CDR3 contains 14 residues. Trimming stripped 4 bases from V and 5 bases from J, with 14 bases between. In germline, CDR1 is MNHNS, CDR2 SASEGT. CDR3 loop: CASSVGGVGYGYTF. CDR3 DNA: TGTGCCAGCAGTGTGGGGGGGGTTGGGTATGGCTACACCTTC.

This clonotype was recorded once. Compared with germline, one end of the junction differs, possibly owing to a read error. As DNA, the CDR3 is TGTGCCAGCAGTTTACGTGTCCAAGATACGCAGTACTTT. Translation: CASSLRVQDTQYF. The chain links TRBV27 to TRBJ2-3; D is ambiguous. The CDR3 is 13 amino acids. Germline V CDR1 and CDR2: MNHEY, SMNVEV (reference sequence).

This clonotype is classed as medium-sized (0.01 to 0.1%). The chain uses TRBV27 and TRBJ2-1; D is perhaps TRBD1 (5 bases). The germline V and J ends were trimmed by 6 bases and 0 bases, with 12 bases remaining between them. Germline CDR1 MNHEY, CDR2 SMNVEV (reference sequence). The CDR3 has 15 residues. The CDR3 DNA reads as TGTGCCAGCAGAAACCAGGGAATCTCCTACAATGAGCAGTTCTTC. Its protein product is CASRNQGISYNEQFF.

The chain employs TRBV10-1 and TRBJ2-3; the D gene is possibly TRBD1 (6 bases). Germline loops: CDR1 WNHNN, CDR2 SYGVQD (reference sequence). The V end was cut by 2 bases, the J end by 1 base, with 13 bases between. The CDR3 runs 16 residues. CDR3 DNA: TGCGCCAGCAGTGAGACCAGGGGTGCGGGCACAGATACGCAGTATTTT. As protein: CASSETRGAGTDTQYF.

The genes are TRBV7-6 and TRBJ2-4, with 8 bases aligning to TRBD2. Germline values: CDR1 SGHVS, CDR2 FNYEAQ. Unmatched junction bases numbered 3, after V lost 2 bases and J lost 9 bases. This CDR3 region has 13 residues. CDR3 bases: TGTGCCAGCAGCTTATCCAGCGGGGGCATTCAGTACTTC. It specifies CASSLSSGGIQYF.

This chain joins TRBV7-2 and TRBJ2-1; a possible D gene is TRBD1 (5 bases). The assigned J gene may be wrong: the sequence end matches TRBJ2-5 better. Germline lookup yields CDR1 SGHTA and CDR2 FQGNSA. The CDR3 is made up of 14 amino acids. CDR3 sequence (DNA): TGTGCCAGCAGCTTAGATCAGGGTGGAGAGACCCAGTACTTC. Residues: CASSLDQGGETQYF.

CDR3 amino acids: CASSLLNRAGSLYEQYF. DNA for the CDR3: TGTGCCAGCAGTTTATTGAACAGGGCGGGAAGCCTCTACGAGCAGTACTTC. This chain joins TRBV27 and TRBJ2-1; either TRBD1 or TRBD2 may fit D (6 bases each). The end of the DNA aligns better with TRBJ2-7, so the J call may be wrong. The germline V gene has CDR1 MNHEY and CDR2 SMNVEV (reference sequence). There are 17 residues in the CDR3.

This chain uses TRBV5-1 with TRBJ1-2; no reliable D call. The CDR3 consists of 12 residues. V was shortened by 4 bases and J by 7 bases, with 11 bases between the two germline ends. Germline CDR1 reads SGHRS; CDR2 reads YFSETQ. CDR3 residues: CASSPLGSGYTF. DNA of the CDR3: TGCGCCAGCAGCCCCCTGGGAAGTGGCTACACCTTC.

The chain combines TRBV10-3 with TRBJ2-4, with 7 bases aligning to TRBD2. The tail of the sequence fits TRBJ2-1 better, so the J call may be wrong. The CDR3 spans 15 residues. Per germline, CDR1 ENHRY and CDR2 SYGVKD. DNA for the CDR3: TGTGCCACCACCTGGGGAGGGCGGAGAGACGATGAGCAGTTCTTC. It is translated as CATTWGGRRDDEQFF.